Listed here are 23 T cell receptor beta chains from one sample, sequenced in a study of control samples from healthy donors and cancer patients. Method: immunoSEQ multiplex PCR; TCRdb's copy keeps in-frame clones and lacks some. Here the sample spans approximately 45,000 clones, approximately 90% being singletons. What was sequenced was PBMCs. The receptor set was obtained from a woman aged 40-49 years with head and neck cancer.

The V call is TRBV5-1, the J call TRBJ2-1; 8 bases fit TRBD1. The length of the CDR3 is 15 residues. The junction had 9 bases not matched to a gene; V was cut back by 7 bases and J by 3 bases. Germline-derived CDR1 and CDR2 are SGHRS and YFSETQ. CDR3 nucleotides: TGCGCCAGCGCGCGGGGAACAGGGGGCTACAATGAGCAGTTCTTC. Amino acid sequence: CASARGTGGYNEQFF.

This sequence joins TRBV18 and TRBJ2-7; D is ambiguous. Germline lookup yields CDR1 KGHSH and CDR2 LQKENI. Trimming took 2 bases from V and 2 from J, leaving 10 bases between them. The CDR3 consists of 14 residues. Here the CDR3 DNA reads TGTGCCAGCTCACCAGATCCAGGCCCCTACGAGCAGTACTTC. This encodes CASSPDPGPYEQYF.

The chain joins TRBV7-7 to TRBJ2-5; TRBD2 aligns across 10 bases. V dropped 5 bases and J dropped 4; count of bases not matched to a gene: 7. Germline V lookup: CDR1 SSHAT, CDR2 FNYEAQ (reference sequence). The CDR3 has 15 residues. CDR3 sequence: CASSPTSGNGETQYF. The CDR3 DNA is TGTGCCAGCAGCCCTACTAGCGGGAACGGAGAGACCCAGTACTTC.

The J gene is TRBJ2-7, the V gene TRBV28, with 7 bases aligning to TRBD1. Looked up from germline, CDR1 is MDHEN and CDR2 is SYDVKM. CDR3 length: 12 residues. V gave up 8 bases and J gave up 4 bases; unmatched junction bases: 5. The CDR3, as DNA: TGTGCCAGCCGGCCACAGGGGTACGAGCAGTACTTC. Translated, it gives CASRPQGYEQYF. Looking up the rest from reference TRBV28 and TRBJ2-7 gives the full variable domain: DVKVTQSSRYLVKRTGEKVFLECVQDMDHENMFWYRQDPGLGLRLIYFSYDVKMKEKGDIPEGYSVSREKKERFSLILESASTNQTSMYLCASRPQGYEQYFGPGTRLTVT.

V is TRBV5-5 and J is TRBJ2-5, with D maybe TRBD2 (5 bases). Between the trimmed V and J ends, which lost 1 base and 5 bases, there was a span of 12 bases. The CDR3 has 14 residues. Germline V lookup: CDR1 SGHKS, CDR2 YYEKEE (reference sequence). The CDR3 nucleotides are TGTGCCAGCAGCTTGCAAACGGGGATGGAGACCCAGTACTTC. It encodes CASSLQTGMETQYF.

The CDR3 coding sequence is TGTGCCAGCAGTTACAGGGGGCGATCACCCCTCCACTTT. This translates into CASSYRGRSPLHF. The chain has TRBV25-1 and TRBJ1-6; TRBD1 matches at 9 bases. Germline V gene sequence: CDR1 MGHDK, CDR2 SYGVNS. The CDR3 sequence is 13 residues long. The V and J ends lost 5 bases and 10 bases, in that order; junction bases with no gene match: 3.

The chain joins TRBV25-1 to TRBJ1-2; maybe TRBD1 (5 bases). V lost 8 bases, J lost 2 bases, and 12 bases lay in between. This CDR3 comprises 13 residues. Germline CDR1 reads MGHDK; CDR2 reads SYGVNS. CDR3 sequence reads: CASGLGGNYGYTF. DNA for the CDR3: TGTGCCAGCGGCCTTGGGGGGAACTATGGCTACACCTTC.

The J gene is TRBJ1-4, the V gene TRBV27; possible D gene TRBD1, 5 bases. The CDR3 is 15 amino acids. CDR1 and CDR2 (germline): MNHEY, SMNVEV (reference sequence). V lost 7 bases, J lost 1 base, and 13 bases lay in between. The CDR3 DNA is TGTGCCAGCAAGGCCCTAACAGGAACTAATGAAAAACTGTTTTTT. Amino acids: CASKALTGTNEKLFF.

The chain employs TRBV5-6 and TRBJ1-1; D might be TRBD1 (6 bases). V dropped 1 base and J dropped 5 bases, with 15 bases sitting between them. The CDR3 loop spans 15 amino acids. Germline V gene data show CDR1 as SGHDT and CDR2 as YYEEEE. The CDR3 loop reads CASSLKRGARTEAFF. CDR3 bases: TGTGCCAGCAGCTTGAAGAGGGGGGCGAGAACTGAAGCTTTCTTT.

The rearrangement links TRBV2 to TRBJ2-3; 12 bases line up with TRBD2. The CDR3 is made up of 16 amino acids. Germline V gene data show CDR1 as SNHLY and CDR2 as FYNNEI. V was clipped by 6 bases and J by 4 bases; unmatched bases: 8. CDR3 amino acids: CASSPGLAGGSDTQYF. The CDR3 DNA reads as TGTGCCAGCAGCCCGGGACTAGCGGGTGGGTCAGATACGCAGTATTTT. The full variable domain, rest sourced from reference TRBV2 and TRBJ2-3, is EPEVTQTPSHQVTQMGQEVILRCVPISNHLYFYWYRQILGQKVEFLVSFYNNEISEKSEIFDDQFSVERPDGSNFTLKIRSTKLEDSAMYFCASSPGLAGGSDTQYFGPGTRLTVL.

The chain has TRBV18 and TRBJ1-4; D remains ambiguous. Germline assignment: CDR1 KGHSH and CDR2 LQKENI. The ends were cut back, 3 bases at V and 4 bases at J, with 6 bases in the middle. The CDR3 sequence is 13 residues long. This CDR3 reads CASSPGLNEKLFF. The CDR3 coding sequence is TGTGCCAGCTCACCCGGGCTTAATGAAAAACTGTTTTTT.

The rearrangement links TRBV21-1 to TRBJ2-1. TRBV21-1 is a listed pseudogene. This CDR3 spans 16 amino acids. The CDR3 DNA sequence: TGTGCCAGCCTCAAGGTGAGCACGGGGCCCTACAATGAGCAGTTCTTC. This translates into CASLKVSTGPYNEQFF.

The V gene is TRBV5-1, the J gene TRBJ2-3; a possible D gene is TRBD1 (5 bases). CDR1 SGHRS and CDR2 YFSETQ come from the germline V gene. Trimming cost V 0 bases and J 8 bases, with 13 bases left between them. The CDR3 totals 14 residues. The CDR3 sequence is CASSLGQSSGTQYF. The DNA of the CDR3 is TGCGCCAGCAGCTTGGGACAGTCTTCAGGTACGCAGTATTTT.

The CDR3 loop is CASSYDGDIREKLFF. CDR3 bases: TGTGCCAGCAGTTACGATGGGGACATTCGGGAAAAACTGTTTTTT. The J gene is TRBJ1-4, the V gene TRBV6-5, with D possibly matching TRBD1 (6 bases). The CDR3 has 15 amino acids. V gave up 2 bases and J gave up 8 bases, with 15 bases separating them. Per germline, CDR1 MNHEY and CDR2 SVGAGI.

The rearrangement uses TRBV18 and TRBJ1-5; D remains ambiguous. The CDR3 has 14 residues. CDR1 and CDR2 (germline): KGHSH, LQKENI. The V end lost 6 bases, the J end lost 4 bases, and 13 bases lay between the germline ends. The CDR3 region is CASSREPLNQPQHF. The CDR3 coding sequence is TGTGCCAGCTCCCGGGAACCTTTAAATCAGCCCCAGCATTTT.

This clone is medium-sized. The V gene is TRBV6-6, the J gene TRBJ1-1, with a possible D match to TRBD1 (5 bases). The V and J ends lost 0 bases and 5 bases respectively, with 7 bases between them. The CDR3 has 13 amino acids. The germline CDR1 and CDR2 sequences are MNHNY and SVGAGI (reference sequence). The chain's CDR3 is CASSYSGGTEAFF. CDR3 in DNA: TGTGCCAGCAGTTACTCGGGGGGAACTGAAGCTTTCTTT.

The rearrangement uses TRBV11-2 and TRBJ2-7; 7 bases map to TRBD1. Germline V gives CDR1 SGHAT, CDR2 FQNNGV. The J segment lost 5 bases and the V segment lost 4 bases, leaving 8 bases of the junction unmatched. CDR3 size: 14 residues. CDR3 DNA sequence: TGTGCCAGCAGCTCGCAGGGGGTAATCAACGAGCAGTACTTC. Translated, it gives CASSSQGVINEQYF.

The chain joins TRBV5-5 to TRBJ1-6, with D unclear. The CDR3 runs to 14 residues. V was shortened by 2 bases and J by 9 bases, with 12 bases between the two germline ends. CDR1 is SGHKS, CDR2 YYEKEE, per germline (reference sequence). CDR3 nucleotide sequence: TGTGCCAGCAGCTTCTCCGATCGAGGTTCACCCCTCCACTTT. It translates to CASSFSDRGSPLHF.

This clone was recorded once. This chain connects TRBV24-1 to TRBJ1-4; D uncertain. CDR3 size: 13 residues. V was trimmed by 2 bases and J by 8 bases, leaving 8 bases between them. CDR1 and CDR2 (germline): KGHDR, SFDVKD. The CDR3 nucleotides read TGTGCCACCAGTGATTCGGGTAGGGAAAAACTGTTTTTT. Protein: CATSDSGREKLFF.

This clone was seen a handful of times. The V call is TRBV27, the J call TRBJ1-1; D is unresolved. The CDR3 extends over 13 amino acids. The germline V gene has CDR1 MNHEY and CDR2 SMNVEV (reference sequence). V was cut by 5 bases and J by 7 bases, with 14 bases left in between. This CDR3 is CASSPYEDDEAFF. CDR3 in DNA: TGTGCCAGCAGTCCCTACGAGGACGATGAAGCTTTCTTT.

This clone was counted a single time. V usage is TRBV5-1 and J usage is TRBJ1-1; D is uncertain. Germline lookup yields CDR1 SGHRS and CDR2 YFSETQ. Trimming removed 0 bases at V and 8 bases at J, with 5 bases between. This CDR3 has 11 residues. CDR3 in amino acids: CASSLEGEAFF. The CDR3 DNA reads TGCGCCAGCAGCTTGGAAGGGGAAGCTTTCTTT.

The V call is TRBV5-4, the J call TRBJ2-1, with 9 positions matching TRBD1. Trimming removed 3 bases from V and 2 bases from J; junction bases left unmatched: 3. The V gene's germline CDR1 is SGHNT and CDR2 YYREEE (reference sequence). The CDR3 is made up of 15 amino acids. DNA of the CDR3: TGTGCCAGCAGCTCCACAGGGGGCGCCTACAATGAGCAGTTCTTC. It translates to CASSSTGGAYNEQFF. The full variable domain, rest sourced from reference TRBV5-4 and TRBJ2-1, is ETGVTQSPTHLIKTRGQQVTLRCSSQSGHNTVSWYQQALGQGPQFIFQYYREEENGRGNFPPRFSGLQFPNYSSELNVNALELDDSALYLCASSSTGGAYNEQFFGPGTRLTVL.

The chain uses TRBV10-2 and TRBJ1-3; D may be TRBD1 (5 bases). Germline V gene lookup returns CDR1 WSHSY and CDR2 SAAADI. Trimming left V 6 bases short and J 0 bases short, with 18 bases between. This CDR3 has 17 amino acids. The CDR3 region is CASRRPGTAVSGNTIYF. CDR3 DNA sequence: TGCGCCAGCAGGCGCCCCGGGACGGCAGTCTCTGGAAACACCATATATTTT.